The 11 T cell receptor beta chains reported below all come from one sample, sequenced in a study of blood T cell repertoires in COVID-19. Clones were sequenced by immunoSEQ multiplex PCR, and TCRdb holds only the in-frame ones, with some missing. The sample shows about 210,000 clones, around 86% of them seen only once. The sequenced sample consisted of PBMCs or T cells enriched from blood (not recorded which). These receptors all stem from a man aged 25 to 45 in a cohort exposed to, infected with or recovered from COVID-19 (not recorded which).

V and J are TRBV5-1 and TRBJ1-4; TRBD1 agrees at 9 bases. The germline CDR1 and CDR2 sequences are SGHRS and YFSETQ. The CDR3 contains 15 residues. With 4 bases clipped from V and 5 bases from J, the junction kept 6 bases outside the gene matches. The CDR3 bases are TGCGCCAGCAGCCGAAGGACAGGGGCAAATGAAAAACTGTTTTTT. Translating gives CASSRRTGANEKLFF.

J is TRBJ2-7 and V is TRBV4-1, with TRBD1 matching over 7 bases. The V segment lost 4 bases and the J segment 0 bases; nucleotides outside the gene matches: 9. Germline values: CDR1 MGHRA, CDR2 YSYEKL. There are 16 residues in the CDR3. CDR3 DNA: TGCGCCAGCAGCCCGTCGGGACAGTCTCCCTCCTACGAGCAGTACTTC. Translating it yields CASSPSGQSPSYEQYF.

This clone appeared once. V and J are TRBV18 and TRBJ1-6; 8 bases map to TRBD1. Per the germline V gene, CDR1 is KGHSH and CDR2 is LQKENI. The CDR3 is 17 residues long. V shed 1 base, J shed 8 bases, and the junction held 10 bases outside the gene matches. The CDR3 sequence: CASSPRLTGTGDSPLHF. CDR3 sequence (DNA): TGTGCCAGCTCACCACGGTTGACCGGGACAGGAGATTCACCCCTCCACTTT.

The rearrangement joins TRBV5-1 to TRBJ1-1; TRBD1 matches at 8 bases. The V segment lost 5 bases and the J segment 5 bases; nucleotides outside the gene matches: 5. The CDR3 runs 13 residues. The germline V gene has CDR1 SGHRS and CDR2 YFSETQ. CDR3 loop: CASSQTGDTEAFF. In DNA form, the CDR3 reads TGCGCCAGCAGTCAGACAGGGGATACTGAAGCTTTCTTT.

V gene TRBV5-1 combines with J gene TRBJ2-2, with 7 bases fitting TRBD2. V dropped 5 bases and J dropped 4; count of bases not matched to a gene: 5. Germline-derived CDR1 and CDR2 are SGHRS and YFSETQ. This CDR3 is 14 amino acids long. The CDR3 DNA follows: TGCGCCAGCAGGGGGGACTACAGCACCGGGGAGCTGTTTTTT. This codes for CASRGDYSTGELFF.

This chain links TRBV4-2 with TRBJ2-5; TRBD1 matches at 10 bases. J lost 4 bases, V lost 2 bases, and 10 bases had no gene match. This CDR3 contains 17 residues. Germline assignment: CDR1 LGHNA and CDR2 YNFKEQ. The CDR3 DNA is TGTGCCAGCAGCCAAAAGGACTGGGACAGGGGTAGAGAGACCCAGTACTTC. This sequence encodes CASSQKDWDRGRETQYF.

The V gene is TRBV11-2, the J gene TRBJ1-1; D unresolved. Trimming cost V 5 bases and J 1 base, with 17 bases left between them. Per the germline V gene, CDR1 is SGHAT and CDR2 is FQNNGV. CDR3 size: 16 residues. CDR3 DNA: TGTGCCAGCAGCCCCAGAGGCGATACCCAGAACACTGAAGCTTTCTTT. Translation: CASSPRGDTQNTEAFF.

The chain joins TRBV7-9 to TRBJ2-5, with a tentative D call TRBD1 (6 bases). V was clipped by 1 base and J by 5 bases, with 11 bases between them. Looked up from germline, CDR1 is SEHNR and CDR2 is FQNEAQ (reference sequence). The CDR3 spans 14 residues. The DNA of the CDR3 is TGTGCCAGCAGCTTAGTTCAGGGGCGGGAGACCCAGTACTTC. It yields the protein CASSLVQGRETQYF.

In regard to this clone: Other DNA sequences within the sample encode an identical CDR3. J is TRBJ1-3 and V is TRBV12-3 or TRBV12-4, with TRBD1 as a possible D gene (6 bases). This CDR3 contains 13 residues. With 5 bases removed from V and 4 bases from J, the gap between germline ends came to 9 bases. The CDR3 region has the DNA TGTGCCAGCAGTCGGGACACAGGAAACACCATATATTTT. This encodes CASSRDTGNTIYF.

The V and J genes are TRBV27 and TRBJ1-2; maybe TRBD1 (5 bases). The CDR3 totals 20 residues. Germline V gives CDR1 MNHEY, CDR2 SMNVEV (reference sequence). Trimming took 6 bases from V and 3 from J, leaving 32 bases between them. The CDR3 loop reads CASRSYRHDSDNDPYYGYTF. CDR3 coding DNA: TGTGCCAGCAGAAGTTATCGTCATGATTCGGACAACGACCCGTACTATGGCTACACCTTC.

This rearrangement joins TRBV29-1 to TRBJ2-7, with D possibly matching TRBD1 (6 bases). This CDR3 has 13 amino acids. With 4 bases removed from V and 7 bases from J, the gap between germline ends came to 17 bases. CDR1 is SQVTM, CDR2 ANQGSEA, per germline. The CDR3 DNA follows: TGCAGCGTTGTCGGACAGTTAGTAGGGGAGCAGTACTTC. Its translation: CSVVGQLVGEQYF.